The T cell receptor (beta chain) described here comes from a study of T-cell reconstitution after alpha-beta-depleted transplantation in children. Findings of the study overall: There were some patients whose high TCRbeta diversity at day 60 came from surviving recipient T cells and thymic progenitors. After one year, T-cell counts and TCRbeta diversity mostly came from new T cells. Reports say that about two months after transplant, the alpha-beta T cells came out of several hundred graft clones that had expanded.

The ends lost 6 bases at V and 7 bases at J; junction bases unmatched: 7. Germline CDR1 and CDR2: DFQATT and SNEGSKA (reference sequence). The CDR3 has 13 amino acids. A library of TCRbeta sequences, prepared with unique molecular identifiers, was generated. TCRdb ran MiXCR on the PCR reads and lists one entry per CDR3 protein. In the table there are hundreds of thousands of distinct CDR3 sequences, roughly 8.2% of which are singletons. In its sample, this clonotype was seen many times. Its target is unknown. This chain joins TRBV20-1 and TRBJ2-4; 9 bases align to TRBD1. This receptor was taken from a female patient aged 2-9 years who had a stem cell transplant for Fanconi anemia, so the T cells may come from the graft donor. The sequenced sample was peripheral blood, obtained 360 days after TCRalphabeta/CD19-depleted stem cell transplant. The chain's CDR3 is CSALQGAENIQYF. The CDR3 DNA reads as TGCAGTGCCCTACAGGGGGCTGAGAACATTCAGTACTTC.